A single T cell receptor (beta chain) is shown here with its context. As yet, its antigen is unknown. This sample was taken from a study of CD8+CD57+ T cells in acquired aplastic anemia. The CDR3 is 12 amino acids. CDR1 is SNHLY and CDR2 is FYNNEI in the germline V gene. With 7 bases removed from V and 4 bases from J, the gap between germline ends came to 11 bases. TCR beta VDJ and CDR3 were profiled, and genomic DNA was the template. MiXCR, run by TCRdb on the reads, gives a single entry per CDR3 protein. This table has fewer than 250,000 distinct CDR3 sequences, approximately 50% appearing once. Study-level results: Found in both controls and patients were almost 30 CD8+ CDR3 sequences.

Sequencing was carried out using sorted CD4+, CD8+, or CD8+CD57+ T cells (not recorded which) from PBMCs. The J gene is TRBJ2-7, the V gene TRBV2; D is uncertain. The TCR sequence derives from a human donor in good health, serving as a control. The CDR3 DNA follows: TGTGCCAGCACTAGGCTTACATACGAGCAGTACTTC. Amino acids: CASTRLTYEQYF.